The 10 T cell receptor beta chains in this list originate from one sample, sequenced in a study of shared clonotypes between healthy human individuals. Profiling relied on immunoSEQ multiplex PCR, and the TCRdb table lists in-frame clones only, not all of them. The sample yields about 460,000 clones, 70% to 80% seen once. The sample comprised PBMCs. Receptor source: a woman in her thirties or forties in good health. Some clones in this sample may be carry-over from other donors' samples.

This chain joins TRBV19 and TRBJ1-4, with D maybe TRBD1 (5 bases). CDR1 LNHDA and CDR2 SQIVND come from the germline V gene (reference sequence). V was trimmed by 4 bases and J by 7 bases, leaving 19 bases between them. The CDR3 covers 16 residues. The CDR3: CASSTGTESPLEKLFF. The DNA of the CDR3 is TGTGCCAGTAGTACGGGGACGGAATCACCACTTGAAAAACTGTTTTTT.

This chain links TRBV6-5 with TRBJ2-7; D is unresolved. Trimming cost V 8 bases and J 5 bases, with 13 bases left between them. The CDR3 spans 12 residues. Per the germline V gene, CDR1 is MNHEY and CDR2 is SVGAGI. In DNA, the CDR3 is TGTGCCAGCGACTCGCACATTAACGAGCAGTACTTC. Translated: CASDSHINEQYF.

The genes are TRBV7-2 and TRBJ2-7; maybe TRBD1 (6 bases). Germline loops: CDR1 SGHTA, CDR2 FQGNSA. The CDR3 totals 14 residues. The V end was cut by 1 base, the J end by 7 bases, with 14 bases between. CDR3 DNA sequence: TGTGCCAGCAGCTTAGGAGCAGGGGAAAGTGAGCAGTACTTC. Protein sequence: CASSLGAGESEQYF. Based on the CDR3 plus reference TRBV7-2 and TRBJ2-7, the full variable domain is GAGVSQSPSNKVTEKGKDVELRCDPISGHTALYWYRQSLGQGLEFLIYFQGNSAPDKSGLPSDRFSAERTGGSVSTLTIQRTQQEDSAVYLCASSLGAGESEQYFGPGTRLTVT.

The V call is TRBV5-6, the J call TRBJ1-4; 11 bases map to TRBD1. Germline lookup yields CDR1 SGHDT and CDR2 YYEEEE. This CDR3 is 16 amino acids long. Losses at the gene ends were 3 bases for V and 7 bases for J; bases not matched to a gene: 8. As DNA, the CDR3 is TGTGCCAGCAGCTACTACCCGGGACAGGGGGGTGAAAAACTGTTTTTT. Its translation: CASSYYPGQGGEKLFF. The full variable domain, its missing parts supplied by reference TRBV5-6 and TRBJ1-4, is DAGVTQSPTHLIKTRGQQVTLRCSPKSGHDTVSWYQQALGQGPQFIFQYYEEEERQRGNFPDRFSGHQFPNYSSELNVNALLLGDSALYLCASSYYPGQGGEKLFFGSGTQLSVL.

With regard to this clone: This same CDR3 is encoded by further DNA sequences in the sample. The CDR3 loop reads CASSFGEQFF. The CDR3, as DNA: TGTGCCAGCAGTTTCGGTGAGCAGTTCTTC. This sequence joins TRBV28 and TRBJ2-1; D is unresolved. The CDR3 consists of 10 residues. From germline, CDR1 is MDHEN and CDR2 SYDVKM. V lost 3 bases and J lost 9, with 3 bases in between.

Comment on this clone: The CDR3 does not end in the conserved phenylalanine or tryptophan, so this is likely a read error. The same CDR3 arises from other DNA sequences in this sample as well. The genes are TRBV2 and TRBJ2-2; weak D call: TRBD2 (6 bases). Trimming pared 8 bases from V and 4 bases from J, leaving 20 bases between. This CDR3 is built from 16 residues. Germline V lookup: CDR1 SNHLY, CDR2 FYNNEI. CDR3 nucleotides: TGTGCCAGCTCCGGGACGGGGGTCGGTCTCACCGGGGAGCTGTTTCTT. As protein: CASSGTGVGLTGELFL.

V and J are TRBV19 and TRBJ1-2, with D unclear. Trimming left V 2 bases short and J 0 bases short, with 10 bases between. This CDR3 contains 15 residues. CDR1 is LNHDA and CDR2 is SQIVND in the germline V gene (reference sequence). CDR3 nucleotide sequence: TGTGCCAGTAGTATAACAGACACCCCTAACTATGGCTACACCTTC. Its translation: CASSITDTPNYGYTF.

This clone was seen a few times. This chain joins TRBV15 and TRBJ2-1; possible D gene TRBD2, 6 bases. The germline V gene has CDR1 LNHNV and CDR2 YYDKDF (reference sequence). CDR3 size: 12 residues. The ends were cut back, 1 base at V and 13 bases at J, with 11 bases in the middle. The CDR3 is CATSRASGDQFF. In nucleotides, the CDR3 is TGTGCCACCAGCAGAGCTTCGGGGGATCAGTTCTTC.

This chain uses TRBV6-5 with TRBJ2-7, with D possibly being TRBD2 (5 bases). CDR3 length: 14 residues. The V end lost 4 bases, the J end lost 3 bases, and 13 bases lay between the germline ends. Germline CDR1 is MNHEY and CDR2 is SVGAGI. The CDR3 sequence is CASSFRGQSYEQYF. The CDR3, as DNA: TGTGCCAGCAGTTTTAGAGGGCAGAGCTACGAGCAGTACTTC.

On this clone itself: At one end the junction does not follow the germline gene, possibly because of a read error. This rearrangement joins TRBV7-9 to TRBJ2-1; D is perhaps TRBD2 (6 bases). The CDR3 has 13 residues. Germline V CDR1 and CDR2: SEHNR, FQNEAQ (reference sequence). This CDR3 reads CASSLGAAGRPLF. The CDR3 nucleotides are TGTGCCAGCAGCTTAGGGGCGGCGGGACGCCCCCTCTTC. Supplemented by reference TRBV7-9 and TRBJ2-1, the full variable domain reads DTGVSQNPRHKITKRGQNVTFRCDPISEHNRLYWYRQTLGQGPEFLTYFQNEAQLEKSRLLSDRFSAERPKGSFSTLEIQRTEQGDSAMYLCASSLGAAGRPLFGPGTRLTVL.